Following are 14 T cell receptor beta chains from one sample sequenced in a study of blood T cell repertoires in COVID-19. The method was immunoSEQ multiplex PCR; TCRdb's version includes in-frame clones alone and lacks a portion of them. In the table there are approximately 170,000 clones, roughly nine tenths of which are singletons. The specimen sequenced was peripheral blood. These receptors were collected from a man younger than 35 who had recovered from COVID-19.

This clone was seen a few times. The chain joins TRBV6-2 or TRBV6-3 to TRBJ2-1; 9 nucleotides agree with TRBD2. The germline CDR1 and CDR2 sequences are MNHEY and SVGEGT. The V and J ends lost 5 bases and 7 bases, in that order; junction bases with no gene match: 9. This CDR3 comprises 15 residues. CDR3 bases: TGTGCCAGCAGTCCCCCTCGGGCGGGAGGGAATGAGCAGTTCTTC. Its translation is CASSPPRAGGNEQFF.

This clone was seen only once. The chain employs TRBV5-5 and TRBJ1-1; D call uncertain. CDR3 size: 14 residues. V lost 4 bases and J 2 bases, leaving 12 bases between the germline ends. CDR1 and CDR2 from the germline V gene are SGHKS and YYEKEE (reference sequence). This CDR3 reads CASSPTASNTEAFF. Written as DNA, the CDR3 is TGTGCCAGCAGCCCTACAGCTAGCAACACTGAAGCTTTCTTT.

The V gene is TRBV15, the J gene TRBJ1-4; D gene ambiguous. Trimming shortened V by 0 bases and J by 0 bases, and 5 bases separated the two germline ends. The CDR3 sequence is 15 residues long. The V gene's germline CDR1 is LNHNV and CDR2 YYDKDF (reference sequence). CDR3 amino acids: CATSRDRATNEKLFF. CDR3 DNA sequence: TGTGCCACCAGCAGAGATCGTGCAACTAATGAAAAACTGTTTTTT.

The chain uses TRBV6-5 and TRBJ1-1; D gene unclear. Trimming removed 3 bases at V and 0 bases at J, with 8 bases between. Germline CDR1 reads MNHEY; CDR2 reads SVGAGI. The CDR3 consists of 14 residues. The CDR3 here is CASSYQSMNTEAFF. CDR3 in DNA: TGTGCCAGCAGTTATCAGTCGATGAACACTGAAGCTTTCTTT.

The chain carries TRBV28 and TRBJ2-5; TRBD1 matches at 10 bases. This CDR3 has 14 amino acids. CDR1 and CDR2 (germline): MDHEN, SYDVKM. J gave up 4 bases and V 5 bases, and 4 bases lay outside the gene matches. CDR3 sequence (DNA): TGTGCCAGCAGTGACGGACAGGGGGTAGAGACCCAGTACTTC. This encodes CASSDGQGVETQYF.

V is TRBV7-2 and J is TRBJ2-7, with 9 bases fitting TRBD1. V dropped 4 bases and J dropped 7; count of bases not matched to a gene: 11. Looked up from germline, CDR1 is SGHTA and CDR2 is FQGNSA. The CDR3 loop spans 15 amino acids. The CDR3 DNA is TGTGCCAGCAGCTCTTTGGGACAGGGCGTAGGAGAGCAGTACTTC. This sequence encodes CASSSLGQGVGEQYF.

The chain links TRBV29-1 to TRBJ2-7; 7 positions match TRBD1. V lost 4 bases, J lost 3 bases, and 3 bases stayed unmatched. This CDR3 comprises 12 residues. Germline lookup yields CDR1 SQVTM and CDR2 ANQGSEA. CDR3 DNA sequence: TGCAGCGTTGCACAGGGGAGCTACGAGCAGTACTTC. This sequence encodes CSVAQGSYEQYF.

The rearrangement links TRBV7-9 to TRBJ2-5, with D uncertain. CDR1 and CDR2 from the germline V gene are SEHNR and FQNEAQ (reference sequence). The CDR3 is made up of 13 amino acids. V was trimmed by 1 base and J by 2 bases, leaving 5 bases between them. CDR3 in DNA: TGTGCCAGCAGCTTAGAGCCGCAAGAGACCCAGTACTTC. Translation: CASSLEPQETQYF.

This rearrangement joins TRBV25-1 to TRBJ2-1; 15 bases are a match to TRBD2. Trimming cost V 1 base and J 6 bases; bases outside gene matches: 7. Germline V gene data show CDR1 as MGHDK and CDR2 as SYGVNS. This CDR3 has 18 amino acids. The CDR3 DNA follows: TGTGCCAGCAGTGAATTGAGGACTAGCGGGAGGGCCTCCAATGAGCAGTTCTTC. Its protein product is CASSELRTSGRASNEQFF.

The CDR3 nucleotides are TGTGCCAGTAGCGACCGGCGGGGACGCACCCAAGAGACCCAGTACTTC. Translation: CASSDRRGRTQETQYF. The chain combines TRBV19 with TRBJ2-5; tentative D call: TRBD2 (6 bases). Trimming took off 6 bases at V and 1 base at J, with 18 bases between the two ends. CDR1 is LNHDA, CDR2 SQIVND, per germline (reference sequence). This CDR3 spans 16 amino acids.

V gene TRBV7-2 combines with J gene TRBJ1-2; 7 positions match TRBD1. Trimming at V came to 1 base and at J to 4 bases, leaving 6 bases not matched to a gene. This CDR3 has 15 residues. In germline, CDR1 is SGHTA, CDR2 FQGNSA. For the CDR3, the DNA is TGTGCCAGCAGCTTAGAAGGACAGGTATTCTATGGCTACACCTTC. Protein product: CASSLEGQVFYGYTF.

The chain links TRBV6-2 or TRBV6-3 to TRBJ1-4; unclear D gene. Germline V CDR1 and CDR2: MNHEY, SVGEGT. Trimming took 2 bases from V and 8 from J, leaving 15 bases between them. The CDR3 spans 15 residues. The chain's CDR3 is CASSYLGQAGEKLFF. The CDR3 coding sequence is TGTGCCAGCAGTTACCTGGGCCAGGCGGGAGAAAAACTGTTTTTT.

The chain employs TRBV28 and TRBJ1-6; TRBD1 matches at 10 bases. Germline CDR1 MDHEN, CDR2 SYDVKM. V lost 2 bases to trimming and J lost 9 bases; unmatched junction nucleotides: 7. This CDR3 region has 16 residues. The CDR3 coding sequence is TGTGCCAGCAGTTTAAATGTCCGGACAGGGGGTTCACCCCTCCACTTT. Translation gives CASSLNVRTGGSPLHF.

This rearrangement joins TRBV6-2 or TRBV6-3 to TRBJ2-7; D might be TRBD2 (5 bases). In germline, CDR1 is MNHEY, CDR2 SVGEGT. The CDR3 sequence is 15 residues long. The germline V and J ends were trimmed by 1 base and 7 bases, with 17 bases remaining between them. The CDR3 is CASSYWTPFLGEQYF. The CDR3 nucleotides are TGTGCCAGCAGTTACTGGACTCCCTTCCTCGGGGAGCAGTACTTC.